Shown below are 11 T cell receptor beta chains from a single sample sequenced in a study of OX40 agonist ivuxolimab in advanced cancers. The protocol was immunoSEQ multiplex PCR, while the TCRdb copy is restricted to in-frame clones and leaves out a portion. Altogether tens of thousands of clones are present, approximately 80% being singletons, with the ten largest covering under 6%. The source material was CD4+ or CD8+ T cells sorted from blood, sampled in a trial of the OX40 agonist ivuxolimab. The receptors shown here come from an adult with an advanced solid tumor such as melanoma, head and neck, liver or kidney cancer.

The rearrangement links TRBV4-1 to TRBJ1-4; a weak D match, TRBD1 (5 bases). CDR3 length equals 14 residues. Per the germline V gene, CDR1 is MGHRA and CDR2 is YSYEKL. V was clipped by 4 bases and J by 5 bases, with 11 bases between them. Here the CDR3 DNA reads TGCGCCAGCAGCCCCCAGGGCCGAAATGAAAAACTGTTTTTT. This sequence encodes CASSPQGRNEKLFF.

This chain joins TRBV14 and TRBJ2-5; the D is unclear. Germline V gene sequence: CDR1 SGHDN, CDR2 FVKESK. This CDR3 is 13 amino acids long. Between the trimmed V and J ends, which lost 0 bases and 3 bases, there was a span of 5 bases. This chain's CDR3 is CASSQELEETQYF. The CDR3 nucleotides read TGTGCCAGCAGCCAAGAACTCGAAGAGACCCAGTACTTC.

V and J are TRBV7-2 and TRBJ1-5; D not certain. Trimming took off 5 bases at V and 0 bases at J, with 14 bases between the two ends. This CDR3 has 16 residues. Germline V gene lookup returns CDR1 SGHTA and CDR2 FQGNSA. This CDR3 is CASSALPGFSNQPQHF. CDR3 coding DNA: TGTGCCAGCAGCGCCCTCCCGGGGTTTAGCAATCAGCCCCAGCATTTT.

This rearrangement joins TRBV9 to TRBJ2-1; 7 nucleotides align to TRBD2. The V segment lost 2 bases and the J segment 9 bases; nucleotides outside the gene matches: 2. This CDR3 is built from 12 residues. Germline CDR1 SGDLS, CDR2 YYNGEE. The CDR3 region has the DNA TGTGCCAGCAGCGTCGGCGGGGGTGAGCAGTTCTTC. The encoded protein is CASSVGGGEQFF.

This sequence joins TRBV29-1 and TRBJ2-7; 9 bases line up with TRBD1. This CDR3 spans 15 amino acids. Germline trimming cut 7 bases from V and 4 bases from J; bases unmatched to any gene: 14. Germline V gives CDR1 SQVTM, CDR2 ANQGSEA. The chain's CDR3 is CSATTLTGGAYEQYF. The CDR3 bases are TGCAGCGCCACCACGCTCACAGGGGGCGCGTACGAGCAGTACTTC.

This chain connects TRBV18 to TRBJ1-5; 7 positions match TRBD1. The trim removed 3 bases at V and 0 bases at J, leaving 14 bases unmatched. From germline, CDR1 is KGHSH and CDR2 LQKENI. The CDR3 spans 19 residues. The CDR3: CASSPFRGDSRYSNQPQHF. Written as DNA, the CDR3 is TGTGCCAGCTCACCCTTTAGGGGGGACAGTCGCTATAGCAATCAGCCCCAGCATTTT.

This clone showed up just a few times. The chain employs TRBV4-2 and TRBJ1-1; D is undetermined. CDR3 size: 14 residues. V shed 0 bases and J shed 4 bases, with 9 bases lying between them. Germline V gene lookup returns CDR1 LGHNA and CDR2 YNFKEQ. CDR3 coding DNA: TGTGCCAGCAGCCAAGACATGTCGGGCACTGAAGCTTTCTTT. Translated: CASSQDMSGTEAFF.

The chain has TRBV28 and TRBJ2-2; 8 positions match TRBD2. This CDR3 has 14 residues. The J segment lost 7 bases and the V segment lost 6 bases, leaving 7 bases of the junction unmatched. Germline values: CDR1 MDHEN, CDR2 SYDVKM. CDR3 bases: TGTGCCAGCAGCACCCCCGGGGGGGGCGGGGAGCTGTTTTTT. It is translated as CASSTPGGGGELFF.

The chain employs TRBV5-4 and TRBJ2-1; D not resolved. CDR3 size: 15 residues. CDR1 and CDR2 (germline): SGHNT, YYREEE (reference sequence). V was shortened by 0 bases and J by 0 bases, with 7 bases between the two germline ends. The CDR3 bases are TGTGCCAGCAGCTTGGGTCTGAGCTCCTACAATGAGCAGTTCTTC. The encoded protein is CASSLGLSSYNEQFF.

The CDR3 loop is CASSPWTSGRFNEQFF. The CDR3 nucleotides are TGTGCCAGCAGCCCCTGGACTAGCGGGAGATTCAATGAGCAGTTCTTC. The rearrangement joins TRBV11-1 to TRBJ2-1; 13 bases agree with TRBD2. Germline CDR1 reads SGHAT; CDR2 reads FQDESV (reference sequence). The CDR3 extends over 16 amino acids. V shed 5 bases, J shed 6 bases, and the junction held 7 bases outside the gene matches.

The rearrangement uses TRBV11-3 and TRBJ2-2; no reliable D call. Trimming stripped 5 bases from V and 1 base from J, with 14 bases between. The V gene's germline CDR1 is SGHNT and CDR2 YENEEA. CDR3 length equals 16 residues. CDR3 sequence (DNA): TGTGCCAGCAGCCCCGCTGGCGGTGTGAACACCGGGGAGCTGTTTTTT. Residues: CASSPAGGVNTGELFF.